This passage covers 3 T cell receptor beta chains from one sample sequenced in a study of shared clonotypes between healthy human individuals. Profiled with immunoSEQ multiplex PCR; TCRdb holds only in-frame clones, not every one. The data show roughly 1,500,000 clones, with 95% to 99% seen just once and roughly 0.42% held by the top ten. Sequenced input: naive CD4+ T cells sorted from blood. This sample's subset: CD45RA+ positively selected. The receptor source for this set is a man aged 30 to 39 in good health.

A single count supports this clone. V is TRBV7-2 and J is TRBJ2-7; D uncertain. The length of the CDR3 is 13 residues. Germline CDR1 SGHTA, CDR2 FQGNSA. Trimming took off 7 bases at V and 0 bases at J, with 10 bases between the two ends. CDR3 coding DNA: TGTGCCAGCACCCAAAGGGCCTCCTACGAGCAGTACTTC. Its translation is CASTQRASYEQYF.

V and J are TRBV7-8 and TRBJ1-1, with D unresolved. In germline, CDR1 is SGHVS, CDR2 FQNEAQ. V gave up 5 bases and J gave up 3 bases, with 10 bases separating them. The CDR3 totals 13 residues. CDR3 sequence reads: CASSPRLDTEAFF. CDR3 coding DNA: TGTGCCAGCAGCCCTCGATTGGACACTGAAGCTTTCTTT.

The V and J genes are TRBV5-3 and TRBJ2-7, with 11 bases matching TRBD2. TRBV5-3 is assigned to the ORF class and has an uncertain function. This CDR3 has 15 residues. V trimming: 4 bases; J trimming: 3 bases; junction bases outside the gene matches: 6. CDR3 in amino acids: CARSETSGSNYEQYF. CDR3 in DNA: TGTGCCAGAAGCGAAACTAGCGGGAGTAACTACGAGCAGTACTTC.